Each of the 6 T cell receptor beta chains below was sequenced from the same sample in a study of CD8 T cells in ankylosing spondylitis. TCRdb fed the 5' RACE reads into MiXCR, producing one record per CDR3 protein. The data contain some 140,000 distinct CDR3 sequences, roughly 8% of them singletons. The sample consisted of synovial fluid, either unsorted or a sorted T cell fraction (not recorded which). These receptors originate from a male donor with ankylosing spondylitis.

This clonotype was observed at least ten times. The chain combines TRBV5-4 with TRBJ2-1; 7 bases line up with TRBD1. Trimming cost V 4 bases and J 4 bases; bases outside gene matches: 8. The CDR3 sequence is 15 residues long. Germline lookup yields CDR1 SGHNT and CDR2 YYREEE (reference sequence). The CDR3 DNA is TGTGCCAGCAGCCTAGGGACAGCGCGATACAATGAGCAGTTCTTC. This gives the protein CASSLGTARYNEQFF.

This chain links TRBV2 with TRBJ2-7, with D perhaps matching TRBD1 or TRBD2 (5 bases each). This CDR3 has 15 amino acids. The ends were cut back, 10 bases at V and 5 bases at J, with 24 bases in the middle. The germline CDR1 and CDR2 sequences are SNHLY and FYNNEI. The CDR3 reads CATSFAGTGYDEQYF. CDR3 nucleotide sequence: TGTGCCACCTCCTTTGCCGGGACGGGGTATGACGAGCAGTACTTC.

Ten or more counts support this clonotype. DNA for the CDR3: TGTGCCAGCAGCACCAGGGGACTAGCGGTGTACAATGAGCAGTTCTTC. Its translation is CASSTRGLAVYNEQFF. J is TRBJ2-1 and V is TRBV6-1; TRBD2 matches 11 bases. The germline gives CDR1 MNHNS, CDR2 SASEGT. Trimming removed 6 bases from V and 4 bases from J; junction bases left unmatched: 8. This CDR3 is built from 16 residues.

The sample holds many counts of this clonotype. The gene calls are TRBV5-1 and TRBJ2-2; D is unresolved. The CDR3 is 13 residues long. V was pared by 1 base and J by 8 bases, with 9 bases between. From germline, CDR1 is SGHRS and CDR2 YFSETQ. DNA for the CDR3: TGCGCCAGCAGCTTGCTCGCGGTGGGGGAGCTGTTTTTT. This codes for CASSLLAVGELFF.

This clonotype was recorded many times. The V and J genes are TRBV27 and TRBJ1-1, with 8 bases lining up with TRBD1. Trimming removed 5 bases from V and 8 bases from J; junction bases left unmatched: 7. The V gene's germline CDR1 is MNHEY and CDR2 SMNVEV (reference sequence). This CDR3 is built from 13 residues. The DNA for the CDR3 is TGTGCCAGCAGTCGGACAGGGTGGAAGGAAGCTTTCTTT. Translating gives CASSRTGWKEAFF.

At least ten counts were recorded for this clonotype. The V and J genes are TRBV6-2 or TRBV6-3 and TRBJ1-3; weak D call: TRBD1 (6 bases). V was trimmed by 2 bases and J by 4 bases, leaving 15 bases between them. CDR1 and CDR2 (germline): MNHEY, SVGEGT. The length of the CDR3 is 16 residues. CDR3 in DNA: TGTGCCAGCAGTTACCACGAACCGGGACAAGGAAACACCATATATTTT. It translates to CASSYHEPGQGNTIYF.